This T cell receptor (beta chain) was profiled in a study of shared clonotypes between healthy human individuals. In regard to this clone: Antigen unknown. Other DNA variants within this sample encode the same CDR3.

Generated by immunoSEQ multiplex PCR, the TCRdb table keeps only in-frame clones and is missing some. The table includes 2 million to 2.5 million clones, 85% to 95% detected once. Study-wide results and limits: Clonotype sharing among donors, it was expected, would be affected by sequencing depth.

This receptor was taken from a young man in good health. Some clones in this sample may be carry-over from other donors' samples. Specimen: naive CD4+ T cells from PBMCs. Subset denoted: CD45RA+ positively selected.

Written as DNA, the CDR3 is TGTGCCATCAGTGAGTCGGGAGGGGAGACCCAGTACTTC. Its translation: CAISESGGETQYF. The chain combines TRBV10-3 with TRBJ2-5; 7 bases fit TRBD2. This CDR3 comprises 13 residues. CDR1 and CDR2 (germline): ENHRY, SYGVKD. J was trimmed by 5 bases and V by 0 bases; bases with no gene match: 0.